Described below is a single TCR beta chain sequence and its context. Its matching antigen is unknown. The germline CDR1 and CDR2 sequences are SGHRS and YFSETQ. Germline trimming cut 1 base from V and 5 bases from J; bases unmatched to any gene: 3. The CDR3 length is 15 residues. The data derive from a study of shared clonotypes between healthy human individuals. Whole-study findings and limits: Estimated clonotype richness was generally higher in naive than memory subsets. Non-shared clonotypes were found to have lower generation probabilities than the clonotypes that were shared by all four of the sorted-subset donors.

Clones were sequenced by immunoSEQ multiplex PCR, and TCRdb holds only the in-frame ones, with some missing. Altogether 2,100,000 or so clones are present, nearly 97% being singletons, with the ten largest covering 0.1% to 0.15%. The specimen sequenced was naive CD4+ T cells sorted from blood. Subset reported: CD45RA+ positively selected. This receptor was identified in a man aged 18 to 29 in good health. The chain combines TRBV5-1 with TRBJ2-3, with TRBD2 matching 11 bases. CDR3 nucleotides: TGCGCCAGCAGCTTGACGCTAGCGGGGGGAGATACGCAGTATTTT. It is translated as CASSLTLAGGDTQYF.